The following is a T cell receptor (beta chain) sequence with its context. The sample comes from a study of blood T cell repertoires in COVID-19. Study-wide background: Donors in the United States, Italy and Spain gave samples during acute or convalescent COVID-19. The cDNA or gDNA used as material had been derived from T cells, B-cell-depleted T cells, or PBMCs.

CDR1 and CDR2 (germline): MNHNS, SASEGT. The CDR3 sequence is 16 residues long. V was shortened by 3 bases and J by 0 bases, with 14 bases between the two germline ends. Study processing details: Amplification with reference gene primers provided the estimates of nucleated cell counts. Sequencing was performed with immunoSEQ multiplex PCR; in TCRdb, only in-frame clones are kept and a portion is missing. V, J and clone size are taken as reported in that table, and D and trimming were inferred from the DNA itself. The table records about 90,000 clones, about 82% of them present only once. The sequence was collected from a woman in her sixties or seventies with active or convalescent COVID-19. Sample: peripheral blood. This chain uses TRBV6-1 with TRBJ1-1; D perhaps matches TRBD1 (6 bases). The CDR3 loop is CASSEFGGAMNTEAFF. Here the CDR3 DNA reads TGTGCCAGCAGTGAGTTCGGGGGGGCAATGAACACTGAAGCTTTCTTT.